This T cell receptor (beta chain) was captured by sequencing in a study of T cell responses to AZD1222 COVID-19 vaccine. The study, taken as a whole, reports: Across the whole spike, CD4 TCRs peaked at regions 160-218 and 743-854.

As to this clone: The antigen remains undetermined.

Clones were sequenced by immunoSEQ multiplex PCR, and TCRdb holds only the in-frame ones, with some missing. The sample shows about 190,000 clones, 85% to 90% of them seen only once. CDR3 length: 14 amino acids. The V gene's germline CDR1 is LGHNA and CDR2 YSLEER. Trimming took 0 bases from V and 5 from J, leaving 10 bases between them. V usage is TRBV4-3 and J usage is TRBJ1-2, with D hard to call. The sample consisted of peripheral blood, taken on day 0 of MenACWY control vaccination. This receptor was taken from an adult in good health. CDR3 sequence (DNA): TGCGCCAGCAGCCAAGATCGAGGGAGTTATGGCTACACCTTC. Its translation is CASSQDRGSYGYTF.